This TCR beta chain derives from a study of T cell responses to AZD1222 COVID-19 vaccine. Study-wide findings and caveats: Donors were mostly white British, more females; clonal diversity possibly underestimated. Within unmutated variant regions lay the reported targets of nearly half of spike-specific TCRs.

On this clone itself: Its target is not known.

Germline CDR1 MNHEY, CDR2 SVGAGI. V lost 8 bases, J lost 3 bases, and 5 bases lay in between. The CDR3 covers 10 residues. Produced via immunoSEQ multiplex PCR; TCRdb's table is partial and in-frame only. Altogether some 100,000 clones are present, roughly 91% being singletons, with the ten largest covering more than 1.5%. Material: peripheral blood, obtained on day 0 of AZD1222 vaccination. The chain has TRBV6-5 and TRBJ2-7; unclear D gene. This receptor was taken from an adult in good health. CDR3 DNA sequence: TGTGCCAGCGGTAGCTACGAGCAGTACTTC. This sequence encodes CASGSYEQYF.